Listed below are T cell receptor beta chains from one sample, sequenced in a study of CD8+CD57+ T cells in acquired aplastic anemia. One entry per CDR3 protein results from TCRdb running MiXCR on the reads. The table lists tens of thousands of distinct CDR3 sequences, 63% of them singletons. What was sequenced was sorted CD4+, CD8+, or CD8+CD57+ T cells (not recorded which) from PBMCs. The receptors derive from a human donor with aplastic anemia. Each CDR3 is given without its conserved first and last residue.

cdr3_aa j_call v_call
ASWTSSLSEQF TRBJ2-1 TRBV19
ASRGNRGAVYEQY TRBJ2-7 TRBV11-2
ATRRDSGNTIY TRBJ1-3 TRBV15
ASSYFREGEQY TRBJ2-7 TRBV6-5
ASSGGQGTPYEQY TRBJ2-7 TRBV9
ASSQAAVSPLH TRBJ1-6 TRBV14
ASSGQGSAF TRBJ1-1 TRBV9
ASSIAGSYEQY TRBJ2-7 TRBV11-1
AAGTMGNQPQH TRBJ1-5 TRBV27
ASSVPLSTEAL TRBJ1-1 TRBV10-2
ASSFGTIGEQY TRBJ2-7 TRBV5-1
ASSSGTGDNEQF TRBJ2-1 TRBV6-1
ASSLEAAEQY TRBJ2-7 TRBV7-2
ASSNVGLDYGYT TRBJ1-2 TRBV2
ASSVGQDTGELF TRBJ2-2 TRBV25-1
ASSGQFQRGTYEQY TRBJ2-7 TRBV25-1
SAYKGGDYGYT TRBJ1-2 TRBV20-1
ASSLPGVGGYT TRBJ1-2 TRBV19
ASRSSGSQPQETQY TRBJ2-5 TRBV7-9
ASSLDQGGQF TRBJ2-1 TRBV7-2
ASSSPGQGHEQY TRBJ2-7 TRBV7-8
SVDRETEAF TRBJ1-1 TRBV29-1
ATSSGRTGSPYEQY TRBJ2-7 TRBV15
AISERDNQPQH TRBJ1-5 TRBV10-3
ASSSGGNTEAF TRBJ1-1 TRBV19
SVSPASSGANVLT TRBJ2-6 TRBV29-1
SVVPGGGNTEAF TRBJ1-1 TRBV29-1
ASSNREIQYEQY TRBJ2-7 TRBV19
AINSAGGSDTQY TRBJ2-3 TRBV10-3
ATMGRRGTEAF TRBJ1-1 TRBV25-1
ASSQLPGYNEQF TRBJ2-1 TRBV4-2
ASSDLGVNTGAF TRBJ1-1 TRBV2
SARTGTDSPLH TRBJ1-6 TRBV20-1
ASAQADDVETQY TRBJ2-5 TRBV19
ASSEDPQGFYNSPLH TRBJ1-6 TRBV2
ATSRIAGAEQY TRBJ2-7 TRBV15
SSREKVDNSPLH TRBJ1-6 TRBV9
ASSIQRATNEKLF TRBJ1-4 TRBV19
ASSPSSGGLQETQY TRBJ2-5 TRBV6-1
ATSDSNNEQF TRBJ2-1 TRBV24-1
ASSPRGGQTHYGYT TRBJ1-2 TRBV19
ASSPIQENTEAF TRBJ1-1 TRBV28
ASSMGQGTEAF TRBJ1-1 TRBV19
ASSQGGTGLYEQY TRBJ2-7 TRBV4-1
ATLQGWDSPLH TRBJ1-6 TRBV10-3
ASSQTNMGFSYNSPLH TRBJ1-6 TRBV4-1
ASSQGGPNSNQPQH TRBJ1-5 TRBV28
ASSLSSWTSGRETQY TRBJ2-5 TRBV11-1
ATSEGGHSYEQY TRBJ2-7 TRBV24-1
ASSKDRGIYNEQF TRBJ2-1 TRBV6-1
ASSLGTSEAF TRBJ1-1 TRBV13
ASSQDATVRTGGNEQL TRBJ2-1 TRBV3-1
ASTHETGTFNYGYT TRBJ1-2 TRBV11-1
ASSPATSGVHNEQF TRBJ2-1 TRBV9